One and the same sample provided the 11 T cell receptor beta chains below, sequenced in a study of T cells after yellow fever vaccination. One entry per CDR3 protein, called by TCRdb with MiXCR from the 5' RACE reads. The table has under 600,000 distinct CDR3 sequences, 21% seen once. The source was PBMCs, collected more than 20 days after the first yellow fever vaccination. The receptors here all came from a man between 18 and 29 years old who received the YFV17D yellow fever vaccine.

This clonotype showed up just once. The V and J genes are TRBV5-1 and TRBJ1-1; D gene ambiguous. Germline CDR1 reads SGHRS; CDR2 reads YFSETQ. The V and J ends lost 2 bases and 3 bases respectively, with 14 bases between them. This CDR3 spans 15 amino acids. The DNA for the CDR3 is TGCGCCAGCAGCTTCAATTGGGTGGGTCACACTGAAGCTTTCTTT. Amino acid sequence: CASSFNWVGHTEAFF.

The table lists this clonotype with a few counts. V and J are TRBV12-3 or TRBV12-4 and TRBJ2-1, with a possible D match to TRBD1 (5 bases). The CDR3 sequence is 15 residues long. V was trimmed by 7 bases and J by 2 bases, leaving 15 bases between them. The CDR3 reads CASTVRQRPYNEQFF. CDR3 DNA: TGTGCCAGCACCGTCCGACAGAGACCCTACAATGAGCAGTTCTTC.

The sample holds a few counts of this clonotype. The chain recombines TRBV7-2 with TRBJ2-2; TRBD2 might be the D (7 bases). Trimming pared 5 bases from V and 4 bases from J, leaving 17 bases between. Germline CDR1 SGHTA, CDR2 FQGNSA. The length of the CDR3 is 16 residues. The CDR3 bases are TGTGCCAGCAGCCGCGGGGGCGAAGGCCGCACCGGGGAGCTGTTTTTT. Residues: CASSRGGEGRTGELFF.

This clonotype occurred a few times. CDR3 sequence: CASRVWQGVGYNEQFF. CDR3 nucleotide sequence: TGTGCCAGCAGGGTTTGGCAAGGAGTCGGGTACAATGAGCAGTTCTTC. The chain recombines TRBV12-3 or TRBV12-4 with TRBJ2-1; the D is unclear. Between the trimmed V and J ends, which lost 6 bases and 4 bases, there was a span of 19 bases. This CDR3 is built from 16 residues.

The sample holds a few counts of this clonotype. CDR3 nucleotide sequence: TGTGCCAGCAGCGTAGATCCAGGGAACTATGGCTACACCTTC. This encodes CASSVDPGNYGYTF. This rearrangement joins TRBV9 to TRBJ1-2; D possibly corresponds to TRBD1 (5 bases). The CDR3 contains 14 residues. Germline CDR1 and CDR2: SGDLS and YYNGEE. The V end was cut by 0 bases, the J end by 2 bases, with 8 bases between.

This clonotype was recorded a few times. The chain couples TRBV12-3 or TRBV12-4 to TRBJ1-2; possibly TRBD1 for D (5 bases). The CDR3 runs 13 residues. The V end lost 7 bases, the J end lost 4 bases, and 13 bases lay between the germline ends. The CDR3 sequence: CASTYGGVYGYTF. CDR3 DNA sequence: TGTGCCAGCACCTACGGAGGGGTCTATGGCTACACCTTC.

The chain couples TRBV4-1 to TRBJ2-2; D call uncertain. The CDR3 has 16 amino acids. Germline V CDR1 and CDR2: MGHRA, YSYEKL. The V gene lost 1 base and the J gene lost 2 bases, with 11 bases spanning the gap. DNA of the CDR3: TGCGCCAGCAGCCAAGGACGGATGTCTAACACCGGGGAGCTGTTTTTT. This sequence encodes CASSQGRMSNTGELFF.

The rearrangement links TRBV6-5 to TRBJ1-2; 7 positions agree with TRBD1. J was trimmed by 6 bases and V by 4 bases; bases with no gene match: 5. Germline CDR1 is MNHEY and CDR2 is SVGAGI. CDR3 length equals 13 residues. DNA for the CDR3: TGTGCCAGCAGTTTACAGGGGAGGGATGGCTACACCTTC. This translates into CASSLQGRDGYTF.

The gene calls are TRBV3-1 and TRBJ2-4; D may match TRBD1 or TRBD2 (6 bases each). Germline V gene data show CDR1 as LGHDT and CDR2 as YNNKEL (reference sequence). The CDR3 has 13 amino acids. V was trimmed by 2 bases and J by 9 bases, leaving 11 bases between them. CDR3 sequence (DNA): TGTGCCAGCAGCCAACAACAGGGAGGCATTCAGTACTTC. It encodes CASSQQQGGIQYF.

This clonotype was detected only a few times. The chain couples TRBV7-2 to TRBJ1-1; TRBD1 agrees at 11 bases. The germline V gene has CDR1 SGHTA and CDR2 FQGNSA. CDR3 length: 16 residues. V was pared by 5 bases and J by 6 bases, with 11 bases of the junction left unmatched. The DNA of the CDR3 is TGTGCCAGCAGCGCCGACCCCCTGGGACAGGGGGCTGAAGCTTTCTTT. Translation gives CASSADPLGQGAEAFF.

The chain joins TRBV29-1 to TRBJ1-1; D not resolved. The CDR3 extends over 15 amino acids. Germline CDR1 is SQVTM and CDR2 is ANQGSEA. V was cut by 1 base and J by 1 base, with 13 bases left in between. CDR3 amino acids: CSVEVKRAENTEAFF. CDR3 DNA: TGCAGCGTTGAAGTGAAAAGGGCGGAGAACACTGAAGCTTTCTTT.